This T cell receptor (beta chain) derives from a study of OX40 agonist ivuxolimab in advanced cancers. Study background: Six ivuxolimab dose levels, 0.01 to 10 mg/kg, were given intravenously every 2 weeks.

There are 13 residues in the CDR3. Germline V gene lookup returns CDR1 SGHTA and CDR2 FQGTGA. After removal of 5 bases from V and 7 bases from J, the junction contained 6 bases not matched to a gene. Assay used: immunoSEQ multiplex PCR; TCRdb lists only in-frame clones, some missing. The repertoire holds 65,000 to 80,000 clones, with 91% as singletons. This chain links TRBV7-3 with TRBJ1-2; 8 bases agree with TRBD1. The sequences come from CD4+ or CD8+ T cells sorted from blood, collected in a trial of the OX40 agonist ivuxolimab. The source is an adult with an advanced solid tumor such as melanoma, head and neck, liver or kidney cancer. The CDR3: CASSLPGGSGYTF. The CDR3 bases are TGTGCCAGCAGCCTCCCAGGGGGCTCTGGCTACACCTTC.